Only a few counts were recorded for the clone carrying this T cell receptor beta chain. Thawed, overnight-rested PBMC were stained with GMM-loaded CD1B tetramer, viability dye and anti-CD3, then sorted. CD1B tetramers were loaded with Rhodococcus equi-derived C32 glucose monomycolate. The CDR3 is 13 residues long. This specimen belongs to a study of T cells in tuberculosis. Assay used: immunoSEQ multiplex PCR; TCRdb lists only in-frame clones, some missing. The sample includes about 58,000 clones, approximately 85% of them seen just once. Study-wide results and limits: T cells binding CD1B-GMM tetramer weakly possibly escaped the sort.

V is TRBV21-1 and J is TRBJ2-7; TRBD1, as called in the table, went unchecked against the DNA. TRBV21-1 is deemed a pseudogene. The source is an adult woman with latent tuberculosis. Sample: CD1b-GMM tetramer-negative cells sorted from PBMCs. The CDR3 is CASSNGFAYEQYF. The CDR3 DNA reads TGTGCCAGCAGCAATGGCTTTGCCTACGAGCAGTACTTC.